This is a list of T cell receptor beta chains from one sample in a study of long-term antiretroviral therapy in people with HIV. The protocol was immunoSEQ multiplex PCR, while the TCRdb copy is restricted to in-frame clones and leaves out a portion. The table has fewer than 30,000 clones, about 80% seen once; the top ten hold approximately 5.1%. Sequences were derived from unsorted PBMCs, sampled 0.7 years before starting antiretroviral therapy. These receptors originate from a man aged 25 to 40 with HIV. CDR3s include the opening cysteine and the closing phenylalanine or tryptophan. A D gene is named only where the DNA matches it firmly. Clone sizes are given selectively: once, few, many, or a class where the clone is expanded.

v_call	j_call	d_call	clone_size	cdr3_aa	cdr3_nt
TRBV6-6	TRBJ2-3	-	-	CATGTNTDTQYF	TGTGCCACCGGGACCAACACAGATACGCAGTATTTT
TRBV7-2	TRBJ2-6	-	-	CASSSPWANVLTF	TGTGCCAGCAGCTCCCCGTGGGCCAACGTCCTGACTTTC
TRBV21-1	TRBJ2-1	-	few	CASSKTPGQGDNEQFF	TGTGCCAGCAGCAAGACCCCGGGACAGGGGGACAATGAGCAGTTCTTC
TRBV27	TRBJ2-7	-	-	CASSSNQGRGEQYF	TGTGCCAGCAGTTCAAATCAAGGTCGCGGGGAGCAGTACTTC
TRBV29-1	TRBJ1-1	TRBD1	-	CSAVTGENTEAFF	TGCAGCGCCGTGACAGGGGAGAACACTGAAGCTTTCTTT
TRBV6-1	TRBJ1-4	TRBD1	-	CASSETGGVKLFF	TGTGCCAGCAGTGAAACAGGGGGCGTAAAACTGTTTTTT
TRBV7-8	TRBJ2-5	-	once	CASSLMGIQETQYF	TGTGCCAGCAGCTTAATGGGTATTCAAGAGACCCAGTACTTC
TRBV7-3	TRBJ2-7	-	few	CASSQGGIPWAEQYF	TGTGCCAGCAGCCAAGGAGGGATTCCTTGGGCCGAGCAGTACTTC
TRBV6-6	TRBJ2-3	TRBD1	-	CASRYGQGIGTDTQYF	TGTGCCAGCAGATACGGACAGGGGATCGGCACAGATACGCAGTATTTT
TRBV9	TRBJ1-6	-	few	CASSVVGGPGSPLHF	TGTGCCAGCAGCGTAGTTGGGGGGCCGGGATCACCCCTCCACTTT
TRBV10-3	TRBJ2-3	-	-	CAISAIRAADTQYF	TGTGCCATCAGTGCCATCCGGGCGGCAGATACGCAGTATTTT
TRBV10-3	TRBJ1-2	-	once	CAISGTGMGYTF	TGTGCCATCAGTGGGACGGGGATGGGCTACACCTTC
TRBV7-6	TRBJ1-6	-	-	CASSQDSYNSPLHF	TGTGCCAGCAGCCAGGACAGCTATAATTCACCCCTCCACTTT
TRBV6-5	TRBJ1-4	TRBD1	-	CASSRQGEKLFF	TGTGCCAGCAGTCGACAGGGTGAAAAACTGTTTTTT
TRBV18	TRBJ2-1	TRBD2	medium-sized	CASSRTPGLAGGPDNEQFF	TGTGCCAGCTCACGGACTCCGGGACTAGCGGGGGGGCCGGACAATGAGCAGTTCTTC
TRBV5-4	TRBJ2-7	TRBD2	-	CASSSSGLAGGISSYEQYF	TGTGCCAGCAGCTCATCGGGACTAGCGGGAGGAATCAGCTCCTACGAGCAGTACTTC
TRBV5-6	TRBJ2-1	TRBD2	-	CASSLLTSGSVNEQFF	TGTGCCAGCAGCTTGTTGACTAGCGGTAGTGTCAATGAGCAGTTCTTC
TRBV18	TRBJ1-5	-	-	CASSKEVQGGQPQHF	TGTGCCAGCTCAAAGGAGGTACAGGGCGGACAGCCCCAGCATTTT
TRBV9	TRBJ2-5	TRBD1	few	CASSVGDRRYQETQYF	TGTGCCAGCAGCGTAGGGGACAGGCGGTACCAAGAGACCCAGTACTTC
TRBV11-2	TRBJ1-1	-	-	CASSLVGGTREAFF	TGTGCCAGCAGCTTAGTTGGGGGGACCCGAGAAGCTTTCTTT
TRBV6-5	TRBJ2-4	TRBD2	-	CASSMGGGGSNIQYF	TGTGCCAGCAGTATGGGCGGGGGGGGTTCCAACATTCAGTACTTC
TRBV5-4	TRBJ2-1	TRBD2	-	CASSLVPAGGSYNEQFF	TGTGCCAGCAGCTTGGTCCCCGCGGGGGGATCCTACAATGAGCAGTTCTTC
TRBV19	TRBJ2-5	-	-	CASSIDLLRQETQYF	TGTGCCAGTAGTATAGATCTACTCAGGCAAGAGACCCAGTACTTC
TRBV5-1	TRBJ1-2	TRBD1	-	CASSLGQGNYGYTF	TGCGCCAGCAGCTTGGGACAGGGAAACTATGGCTACACCTTC
TRBV19	TRBJ2-7	TRBD2	-	CASSIGLAGAEQYF	TGTGCCAGTAGTATTGGACTAGCGGGAGCCGAGCAGTACTTC
TRBV6-5	TRBJ2-7	-	-	CATQRDTGNYEQYF	TGTGCCACCCAGCGGGACACGGGAAACTACGAGCAGTACTTC
TRBV19	TRBJ1-3	-	-	CASSRDHSPTTRNTIYF	TGTGCCAGTAGTAGGGATCATTCACCAACTACTCGAAACACCATATATTTT
TRBV5-1	TRBJ2-5	-	once	CASSLVSGLPKETQYF	TGCGCCAGCAGCTTGGTATCAGGGTTACCCAAAGAGACCCAGTACTTC
TRBV28	TRBJ2-7	TRBD1	-	CASSFLGTAQYEQYF	TGTGCCAGCAGTTTCCTAGGGACAGCCCAATACGAGCAGTACTTC
TRBV2	TRBJ2-7	-	-	CASSAVHEQYF	TGTGCCAGCAGCGCCGTCCACGAGCAGTACTTC
TRBV18	TRBJ1-4	TRBD1	once	CASSPTGAPNEKLFF	TGTGCCAGCTCACCCACAGGGGCTCCTAATGAAAAACTGTTTTTT
TRBV9	TRBJ2-2	TRBD2	-	CASRTSDNTGELFF	TGTGCCAGTAGGACTAGCGATAACACCGGGGAGCTGTTTTTT
TRBV9	TRBJ1-2	TRBD1	-	CASSGTRDRVGGGYTF	TGTGCCAGCAGCGGAACCCGGGACAGGGTTGGGGGGGGCTACACCTTC
TRBV28	TRBJ2-3	TRBD2	once	CASSPAGLNTDTQYF	TGTGCCAGCAGTCCAGCGGGACTGAACACAGATACGCAGTATTTT
TRBV30	TRBJ2-2	-	-	CAWSSGTGELFF	TGTGCCTGGAGTAGCGGGACCGGGGAGCTGTTTTTT
TRBV25-1	TRBJ1-2	-	-	CASSEWSAGSQLSGYTF	TGTGCCAGCAGTGAATGGTCGGCAGGGAGTCAGTTGAGTGGCTACACCTTC
TRBV19	TRBJ1-6	TRBD1	-	CATSGTGVSPLHF	TGTGCCACCTCCGGGACAGGGGTTTCACCCCTCCACTTT
TRBV6-5	TRBJ2-3	-	-	CASSYTPRVGTDTQYF	TGTGCCAGCAGTTATACACCACGTGTTGGCACAGATACGCAGTATTTT
TRBV19	TRBJ1-1	-	few	CASRDSPFTPEAFF	TGTGCCTCACGGGACTCTCCTTTTACCCCTGAAGCTTTCTTT
TRBV28	TRBJ2-2	-	-	CASSLRGLPGGELFF	TGTGCCAGCAGTTTGAGGGGACTCCCCGGCGGGGAGCTGTTTTTT
TRBV6-1	TRBJ2-3	TRBD2	-	CASSGLAGADTQYF	TGTGCCAGCAGTGGACTAGCGGGAGCAGATACGCAGTATTTT
TRBV28	TRBJ2-7	-	-	CASTPHGASYEQYF	TGTGCCAGCACCCCACACGGGGCGTCCTACGAGCAGTACTTC
TRBV28	TRBJ2-1	TRBD2	-	CASSLWGLVANEQFF	TGTGCCAGCAGTTTATGGGGACTAGTAGCCAATGAGCAGTTCTTC
TRBV5-1	TRBJ2-2	-	-	CASSPVQGYTGELFF	TGCGCCAGCAGCCCCGTGCAGGGCTACACCGGGGAGCTGTTTTTT
TRBV27	TRBJ1-4	TRBD1	once	CASSLGTGAKLFF	TGTGCCAGCAGTTTGGGGACAGGAGCAAAACTGTTTTTT
TRBV28	TRBJ2-3	-	-	CASTLGRTLSTDTQYF	TGTGCCAGCACCTTGGGTCGAACCCTTAGCACAGATACGCAGTATTTT
TRBV14	TRBJ1-1	-	-	CASSHENTEAFF	TGTGCCAGCAGCCACGAGAACACTGAAGCTTTCTTT
TRBV7-9	TRBJ2-7	TRBD2	-	CASSPNTSGSGEQYF	TGTGCCAGCAGCCCAAACACTAGCGGGAGCGGCGAGCAGTACTTC
TRBV5-8	TRBJ2-1	TRBD2	-	CASSARTSGEYNEQFF	TGTGCCAGCAGCGCCCGGACTAGCGGGGAGTACAATGAGCAGTTCTTC
TRBV19	TRBJ2-7	-	few	CASSMLAASGEQYF	TGTGCCAGTAGTATGTTAGCGGCTTCGGGGGAGCAGTACTTC
TRBV5-1	TRBJ2-6	-	-	CASSHRSAGAISGANVLTF	TGCGCCAGCAGCCACCGGTCGGCAGGGGCGATCTCTGGGGCCAACGTCCTGACTTTC
TRBV27	TRBJ2-5	-	-	CASSLVGSRYQETQYF	TGTGCCAGCAGTTTAGTTGGCAGCAGGTACCAAGAGACCCAGTACTTC
TRBV21-1	TRBJ1-1	-	-	CASSKWVEVWGEAFF	TGTGCCAGCAGCAAATGGGTGGAGGTTTGGGGTGAAGCTTTCTTT
TRBV18	TRBJ1-2	TRBD1	-	CASSPRTGNYGYTF	TGTGCCAGCTCACCCAGGACAGGGAACTATGGCTACACCTTC
TRBV6-5	TRBJ1-2	TRBD1	-	CASSYSRGTGEGYTF	TGTGCCAGCAGTTACTCAAGAGGGACAGGGGAAGGCTACACCTTC